The clone carrying this T cell receptor beta chain was counted many times. Antigen unknown. When ophthalmopathy did not progress within 18 months, Graves' hyperthyroidism was considered stable. Patients aged 18 to 65 had newly diagnosed hyperthyroidism lasting under 2 months. The V and J ends lost 0 bases and 2 bases respectively, with 14 bases between them. The length of the CDR3 is 15 residues. Germline V lookup: CDR1 DFQATT, CDR2 SNEGSKA (reference sequence). The data derive from a study of T cells in Graves' hyperthyroidism and ophthalmopathy. Study outcomes and limitations: Progression to ophthalmopathy was predicted a median of 6.5 months early.

Amplification targeted TCR beta CDR3 regions from RNA transcripts. HTBI primers were used for first-round RT-PCR of the TCR CDR3. TCRdb redid the calling of the multiplex PCR reads with MiXCR, one entry per CDR3 protein. The sample carries some 400,000 distinct CDR3 sequences, under 20% recorded once. Sequencing was performed on blood. V gene TRBV20-1 combines with J gene TRBJ2-7; D unclear. The sequence was collected from a woman aged 18-30 years with Graves' hyperthyroidism. In DNA form, the CDR3 reads TGCAGTGCTAGAGATTTCGGCAGGCCCGCCTACGAGCAGTACTTC. This sequence encodes CSARDFGRPAYEQYF.